The clone carrying this T cell receptor (beta chain) is termed large. The data originate from a study of OX40 agonist ivuxolimab in advanced cancers. Clones were sequenced by immunoSEQ multiplex PCR, and TCRdb holds only the in-frame ones, with some missing. The table shows 12,000 or so clones, with about 81% occurring only once. The TCR comes from an adult with an advanced solid tumor such as melanoma, head and neck, liver or kidney cancer. Specimen: CD4+ or CD8+ T cells sorted from blood, collected in a trial of the OX40 agonist ivuxolimab.

The CDR3 sequence: CASSLVPSNYGYTF. The CDR3 nucleotides read TGTGCCAGCAGCTTAGTTCCTTCTAACTATGGCTACACCTTC. The chain links TRBV7-9 to TRBJ1-2, with D unclear. Germline CDR1 reads SEHNR; CDR2 reads FQNEAQ (reference sequence). This CDR3 has 14 amino acids. V lost 1 base and J lost 0, with 6 bases in between. The full variable domain, with the rest looked up from reference TRBV7-9 and TRBJ1-2, is DTGVSQNPRHKITKRGQNVTFRCDPISEHNRLYWYRQTLGQGPEFLTYFQNEAQLEKSRLLSDRFSAERPKGSFSTLEIQRTEQGDSAMYLCASSLVPSNYGYTFGSGTRLTVV.